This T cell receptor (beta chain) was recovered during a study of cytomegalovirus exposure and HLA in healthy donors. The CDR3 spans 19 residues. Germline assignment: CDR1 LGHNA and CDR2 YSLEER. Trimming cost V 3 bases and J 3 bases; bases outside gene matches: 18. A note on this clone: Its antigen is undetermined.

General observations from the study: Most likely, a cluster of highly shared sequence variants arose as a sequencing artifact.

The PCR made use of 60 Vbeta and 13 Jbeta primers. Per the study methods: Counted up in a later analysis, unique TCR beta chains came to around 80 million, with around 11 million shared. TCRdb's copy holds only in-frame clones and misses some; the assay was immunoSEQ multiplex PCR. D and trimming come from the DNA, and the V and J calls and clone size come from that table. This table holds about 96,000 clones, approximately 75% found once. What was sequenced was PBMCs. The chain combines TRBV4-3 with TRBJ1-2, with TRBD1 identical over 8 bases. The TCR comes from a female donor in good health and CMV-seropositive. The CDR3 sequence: CASSHTPSGDRGKDYGYTF. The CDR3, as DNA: TGCGCCAGCAGCCACACTCCGTCGGGCGACAGGGGTAAAGACTATGGCTACACCTTC.